This TCR beta chain comes out of a study of PD-L1 blockade in urothelial cancer. Study-level background: Male patients with bladder-origin urothelial cancer numbered about 90% of the 29. Analyses used blood from 3 weeks (second dose) and 6 weeks after treatment start.

The data were produced by immunoSEQ multiplex PCR, yet TCRdb's version contains in-frame clones alone and is incomplete. Of under 40,000 clones listed, more than 85% are singletons. Looked up from germline, CDR1 is MNHEY and CDR2 is SMNVEV (reference sequence). V gave up 6 bases and J gave up 1 base; unmatched junction bases: 10. The CDR3 spans 17 residues. Source: PBMCs, taken around atezolizumab (anti-PD-L1) treatment. The chain uses TRBV27 and TRBJ2-2, with 8 bases lining up with TRBD1. This receptor was obtained from a man aged 55 to 70 with urothelial cancer. The CDR3 reads CASSLGIGTGNTGELFF. The CDR3 coding sequence is TGTGCCAGCAGCCTGGGGATAGGGACAGGGAACACCGGGGAGCTGTTTTTT.